Each of the 5 T cell receptor beta chains below was sequenced from the same sample in a study of neurological immune-mediated disorders. TCRdb recomputed calls from the 5' RACE reads with MiXCR, one row per CDR3 protein. The sample has about 50,000 distinct CDR3 sequences; around a tenth are singletons. Input material: PBMCs. The receptor set was obtained from a man aged 65 to 79 with HTLV-1-associated myelopathy (HAM/TSP).

Ten or more counts support this clonotype. The CDR3 spells CASSPFPGDEQYF. The CDR3 nucleotides read TGCGCCAGCAGCCCCTTCCCAGGGGACGAGCAGTACTTC. The chain couples TRBV5-1 to TRBJ2-7; tentative D call: TRBD1 (6 bases). Between the trimmed V and J ends, which lost 4 bases and 5 bases, there was a span of 13 bases. The CDR3 sequence is 13 residues long. Germline lookup yields CDR1 SGHRS and CDR2 YFSETQ.

This clonotype was recorded at least ten times. This clone may be a read error of a much larger clone one base away. V and J are TRBV20-1 and TRBJ1-2; D is unclear. Germline V gene lookup returns CDR1 DFQATT and CDR2 SNEGSKA (reference sequence). V dropped 1 base and J dropped 13 bases, with 13 bases sitting between them. The CDR3 extends over 11 amino acids. Here the CDR3 DNA reads TGCAGTGCTAGAGTTGAGCAAGGCGTCACCTTC. This sequence encodes CSARVEQGVTF.

This clonotype is classed as medium-sized (0.01 to 0.1%). This chain links TRBV7-2 with TRBJ1-6, with D possibly matching TRBD1 (5 bases). Germline CDR1 SGHTA, CDR2 FQGNSA. CDR3 length equals 13 residues. Between the trimmed V and J ends, which lost 6 bases and 7 bases, there was a span of 10 bases. As DNA, the CDR3 is TGTGCCAGCAGTGGGACCGCGAATTCACCCCTCCACTTT. Its translation is CASSGTANSPLHF.

A few counts support this clonotype. The rearrangement joins TRBV5-1 to TRBJ2-2; 8 bases match TRBD2. V dropped 0 bases and J dropped 1; count of bases not matched to a gene: 2. Germline V gives CDR1 SGHRS, CDR2 YFSETQ. The CDR3 contains 16 residues. CDR3 nucleotides: TGCGCCAGCAGCTTGGCAGCGGGAGTGAACACCGGGGAGCTGTTTTTT. Protein: CASSLAAGVNTGELFF.

Concerning this clonotype: This could be a read error, since a much larger clone is one nucleotide away. The chain carries TRBV3-1 and TRBJ2-1; the match to TRBD2 covers 9 bases. This CDR3 comprises 16 residues. CDR1 is LGHDT, CDR2 YNNKEL, per germline (reference sequence). The CDR3 protein is CASSQRKIAGADDQFF. The CDR3 nucleotides are TGTGCCAGCAGCCAACGCAAAATAGCGGGAGCGGATGATCAGTTCTTC.